This T cell receptor beta chain comes out of a study of blood T cell repertoires in COVID-19. V was clipped by 4 bases and J by 3 bases, with 22 bases between them. The CDR3 contains 17 residues. Germline V lookup: CDR1 MNHEY, CDR2 SVGEGT. Sequenced by immunoSEQ multiplex PCR; TCRdb stores in-frame clones only, minus some. The data show about 180,000 clones, around 80% seen once. The V and J genes are TRBV6-2 or TRBV6-3 and TRBJ2-7, with D maybe TRBD2 (5 bases). Sequencing input: peripheral blood. The clonotype comes from a woman older than 75 with COVID-19, enrolled during active disease. This CDR3 is CASSSPLSRAIFYEQYF. The CDR3 DNA sequence: TGTGCCAGCAGTTCCCCCCTATCGCGGGCGATCTTCTACGAGCAGTACTTC.